The rows below give T cell receptor beta chains drawn from one sample of a study of tumor and adjacent non-tumor tissue in lung cancer. Each CDR3 protein gets one entry after TCRdb re-called the multiplex PCR reads with MiXCR. The sample has roughly 120,000 distinct CDR3 sequences; roughly 74% are singletons. The sample was lung tumor tissue. The receptors were gathered from an older woman with non-small cell lung cancer. Each CDR3 is given with its conserved first and last residue. The order of the fields is CDR3 DNA, CDR3 protein, V gene, clone size, D gene, J gene. A D gene is named only where the DNA matches it firmly. The listing skips clone size in some rows; elsewhere it reads once, few, many or a size class.

DNA: TGTGCCAGCAGTGCCGGGCCTCCTTTAGGGAATTCACCCCTTCACTTT
CDR3: CASSAGPPLGNSPLHF
V: TRBV6-1
size: -
D: -
J: TRBJ1-6

DNA: TGTGCTAGCAGCACCACCGGGATGGCCACAGATACTCAGTATTTT
CDR3: CASSTTGMATDTQYF
V: TRBV11-2
size: once
D: -
J: TRBJ2-3

DNA: TGTGCCAGCAGCTTGGAAGGGGGCCGGAGGAAAGAGACACAGAACTTC
CDR3: CASSLEGGRRKETQNF
V: TRBV5-4
size: -
D: TRBD1
J: TRBJ2-5

DNA: TGCAGTGTTAGAGAAAGCGGGGCTTACGAGCACTACTTC
CDR3: CSVRESGAYEHYF
V: TRBV20-1
size: -
D: TRBD2
J: TRBJ2-7

DNA: TGTGCCAGCGGCGGAAGAGGCAACGTCCCGACTTTC
CDR3: CASGGRGNVPTF
V: TRBV7-3
size: few
D: -
J: TRBJ2-6

DNA: TGTGCCAGTATCGATAGCGTGAAGAATGAGGAGTTCTTC
CDR3: CASIDSVKNEEFF
V: TRBV6-2/TRBV6-3
size: -
D: -
J: TRBJ2-1

DNA: TGTCCCAGCAGCTTAGAGACAGGGGGCTATGAAGAACTGTTTTTT
CDR3: CPSSLETGGYEELFF
V: TRBV11-2
size: few
D: TRBD1
J: TRBJ1-4

DNA: TGCGCCAGCAGCGAGGGAGGGTCCAGATCTGGGGCCAGCGACCTGACTTTC
CDR3: CASSEGGSRSGASDLTF
V: TRBV5-1
size: -
D: TRBD2
J: TRBJ2-6

DNA: TGTGCCAGCAGCCCACGAGACAGGTCCACCGGGGAGCTGTTTTTT
CDR3: CASSPRDRSTGELFF
V: TRBV6-2/TRBV6-3
size: many
D: -
J: TRBJ2-2

DNA: TGTGCCAGCAGCTTGGGAGCCAGGGATTATAGCTACACCTTC
CDR3: CASSLGARDYSYTF
V: TRBV5-4
size: -
D: -
J: TRBJ1-2

DNA: TGTGCCAGCAGTACCGCTAGCGTAGGTGGGGCCAATCGATCGGATACCCAGTATTTT
CDR3: CASSTASVGGANRSDTQYF
V: TRBV6-2/TRBV6-3
size: -
D: -
J: TRBJ2-3

DNA: TGTGCCAGCCCTGGGAACTCGGGCCTAGATACGCACTATTTT
CDR3: CASPGNSGLDTHYF
V: TRBV28
size: -
D: -
J: TRBJ2-3

DNA: TGTGCCAGCAGCTTAGAAGAATCGGCAGGCCGAGGGGATACGCAGTATTTT
CDR3: CASSLEESAGRGDTQYF
V: TRBV7-3
size: few
D: -
J: TRBJ2-3

DNA: TGCGCCAGCAGCCCGGACTTGGGGGTGGGCGATCCACCCCTCCACTTT
CDR3: CASSPDLGVGDPPLHF
V: TRBV5-6
size: -
D: -
J: TRBJ1-6

DNA: TGTGACACCACTGATGGGGTCTACACTGAAGCTTTCTTT
CDR3: CDTTDGVYTEAFF
V: TRBV6-1
size: -
D: -
J: TRBJ1-1

DNA: TGCAGTGCTAGTGGAGGGGTGGGTGAAGCTTTCTTT
CDR3: CSASGGVGEAFF
V: TRBV20-1
size: many
D: -
J: TRBJ1-1

DNA: TGTGCCAGCAGCCCGACTAGCGGGAGCACAGATACGCAGTATTTT
CDR3: CASSPTSGSTDTQYF
V: TRBV6-2/TRBV6-3
size: -
D: TRBD2
J: TRBJ2-3

DNA: TGTACCAGCACCGACAGGGGAGGGAACACTGAAGCTTTCTTT
CDR3: CTSTDRGGNTEAFF
V: TRBV10-2
size: -
D: TRBD1
J: TRBJ1-1

DNA: TGTGCCAGCAGCTTAGATCTTCGACAGGGACGAGAAGGATTCGAGCAGTACTTC
CDR3: CASSLDLRQGREGFEQYF
V: TRBV11-2
size: -
D: TRBD1
J: TRBJ2-7

DNA: TGTGCCAGCAGCTTGGGGGGCCTAGGGACGCCCAGCTTT
CDR3: CASSLGGLGTPSF
V: TRBV11-2
size: -
D: -
J: TRBJ1-4